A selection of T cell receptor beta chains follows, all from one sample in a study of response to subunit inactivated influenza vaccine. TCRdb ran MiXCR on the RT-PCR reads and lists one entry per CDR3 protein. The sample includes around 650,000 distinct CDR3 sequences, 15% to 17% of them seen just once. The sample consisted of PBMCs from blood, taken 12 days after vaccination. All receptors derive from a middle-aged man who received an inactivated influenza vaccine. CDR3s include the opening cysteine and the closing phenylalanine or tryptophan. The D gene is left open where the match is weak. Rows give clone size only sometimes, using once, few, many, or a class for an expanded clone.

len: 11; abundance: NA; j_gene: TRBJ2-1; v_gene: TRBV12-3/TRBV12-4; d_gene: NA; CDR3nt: TGTGCCAGCACTTCGGGTAATAAGCAGTTCTTC; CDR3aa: CASTSGNKQFF
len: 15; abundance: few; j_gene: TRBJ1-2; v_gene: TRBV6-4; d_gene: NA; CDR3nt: TGTGCCAGCAGTCACCGGGATCCGGAAAACGGACACGACACCTTC; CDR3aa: CASSHRDPENGHDTF
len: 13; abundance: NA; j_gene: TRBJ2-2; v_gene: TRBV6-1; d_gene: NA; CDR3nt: TGTGCCAGCAGCATGGGAGTAAGCGGGGAGCTGTTTTTT; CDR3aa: CASSMGVSGELFF
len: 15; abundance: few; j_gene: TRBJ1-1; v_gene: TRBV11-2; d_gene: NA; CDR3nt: TGTGCCAGCAGCTTAGATAACTCAGGGCGCACTGAAGCTTTCTTT; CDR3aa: CASSLDNSGRTEAFF
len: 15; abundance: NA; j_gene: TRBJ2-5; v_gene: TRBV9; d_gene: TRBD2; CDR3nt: TGTGCCAGCAGCGTAGTAGCGGGAGGGTGGCAGACCCAGTACTTC; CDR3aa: CASSVVAGGWQTQYF
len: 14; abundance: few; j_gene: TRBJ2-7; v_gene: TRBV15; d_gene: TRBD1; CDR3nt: TGTGCCACCAGCTTCGACAGGGGGGTAGGCGAGCAGTACTTC; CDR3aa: CATSFDRGVGEQYF
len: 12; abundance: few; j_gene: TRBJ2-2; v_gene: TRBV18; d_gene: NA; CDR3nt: TGTGCCAGCTCCCTTGAGGACAGGGAGCTGTTTTTT; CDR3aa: CASSLEDRELFF
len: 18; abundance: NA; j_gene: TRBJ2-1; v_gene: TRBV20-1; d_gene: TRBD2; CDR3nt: TGCAGTGCTAGAGATAGGCTAGCGGGAGCGAAAACCTACAATGAGCAGTTCTTC; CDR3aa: CSARDRLAGAKTYNEQFF
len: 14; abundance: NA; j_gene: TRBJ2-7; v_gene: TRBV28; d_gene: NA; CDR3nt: TGTGCCAGCAGTTCAACAGGGTACTCCTACGAGCAGTACTTC; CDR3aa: CASSSTGYSYEQYF
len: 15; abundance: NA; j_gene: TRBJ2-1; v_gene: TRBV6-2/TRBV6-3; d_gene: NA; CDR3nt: TGTGCCAGCAGTATACAGGGTAGCTTCTACAATGAGCAGTTCTTC; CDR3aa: CASSIQGSFYNEQFF
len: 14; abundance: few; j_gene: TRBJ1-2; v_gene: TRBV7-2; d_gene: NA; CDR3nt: TGTGCCAGCAGCTTAGGGAGCTCGGTCGGTGGCTACACCTTC; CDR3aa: CASSLGSSVGGYTF
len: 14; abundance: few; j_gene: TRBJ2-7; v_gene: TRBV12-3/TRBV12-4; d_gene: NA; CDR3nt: TGTGCCAGCAGTTTCAACGGGAGAGACTACGAGCAGTACTTC; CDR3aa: CASSFNGRDYEQYF
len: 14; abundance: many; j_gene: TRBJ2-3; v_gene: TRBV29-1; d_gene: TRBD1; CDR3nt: TGCAGCGTTTCTCCGGGACAGTCCACAGATACGCAGTATTTT; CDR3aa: CSVSPGQSTDTQYF
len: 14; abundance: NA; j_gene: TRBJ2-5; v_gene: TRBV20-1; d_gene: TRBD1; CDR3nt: TGCAGTGCTAGGCTGCAGGGGGTGCGGGAGACCCAGTACTTC; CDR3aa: CSARLQGVRETQYF
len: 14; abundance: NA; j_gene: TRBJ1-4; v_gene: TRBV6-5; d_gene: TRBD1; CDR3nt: TGTGCCAGCAGTTGGGGACAGAGGGGTGAAAAACTGTTTTTT; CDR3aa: CASSWGQRGEKLFF
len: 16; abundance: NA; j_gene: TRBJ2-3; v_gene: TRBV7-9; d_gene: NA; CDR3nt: TGTGCCAGCAGCTTATCGGTAGCGGAAAGCACAGATACGCAGTATTTT; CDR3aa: CASSLSVAESTDTQYF
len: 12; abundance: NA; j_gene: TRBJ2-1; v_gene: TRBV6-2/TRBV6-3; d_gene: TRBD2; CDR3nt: TGTGCCACCCGGGACTACGGGAATGAGCAGTTCTTC; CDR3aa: CATRDYGNEQFF
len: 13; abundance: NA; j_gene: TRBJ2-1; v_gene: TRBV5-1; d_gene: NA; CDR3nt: TGCGCCAGCAGCTTGAAACGGTACAATGAGCAGTTCTTC; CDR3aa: CASSLKRYNEQFF
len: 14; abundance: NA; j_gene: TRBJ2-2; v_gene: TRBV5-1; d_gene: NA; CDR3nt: TGCGCCAGCAGCTTGGCCGTATTTGCCGGGGAGCTGTTTTTT; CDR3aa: CASSLAVFAGELFF
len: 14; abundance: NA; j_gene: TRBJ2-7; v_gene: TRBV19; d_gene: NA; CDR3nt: TGTGCCAGTAGTCCCTTTACAGGTCTCTACGAGCAGTACTTC; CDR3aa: CASSPFTGLYEQYF
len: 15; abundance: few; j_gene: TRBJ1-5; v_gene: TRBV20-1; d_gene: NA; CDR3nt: TGCAGTGCTAGTGCAGCCGAGTATAGCAATCAGCCCCAGCATTTT; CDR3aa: CSASAAEYSNQPQHF
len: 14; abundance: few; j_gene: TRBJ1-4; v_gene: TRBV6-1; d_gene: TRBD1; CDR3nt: TGTGCCAGCAGTCCGACAGGGATGGGTGAAAAACTGTTTTTT; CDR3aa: CASSPTGMGEKLFF
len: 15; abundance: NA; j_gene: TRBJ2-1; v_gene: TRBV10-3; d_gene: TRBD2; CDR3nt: TGTGCCATCAGCCCCGGGACTAGCGGGGGGAATGAGCAGTTCTTC; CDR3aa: CAISPGTSGGNEQFF
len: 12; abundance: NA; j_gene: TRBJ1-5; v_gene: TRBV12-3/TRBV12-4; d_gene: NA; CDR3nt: TGTGCCAGCAGTCAAACTGGAGAGCCCCAGCATTTT; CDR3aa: CASSQTGEPQHF
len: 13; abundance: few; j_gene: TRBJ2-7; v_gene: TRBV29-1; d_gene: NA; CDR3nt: TGCAGCGTCATTCTTGACGCCTCCTACGAGCAGTACTTC; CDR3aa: CSVILDASYEQYF
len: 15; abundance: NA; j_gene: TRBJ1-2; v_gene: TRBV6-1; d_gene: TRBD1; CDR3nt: TGTGCCAGCAGTCGTCGGACAGGGAGCCCCGGGGGCTACACCTTC; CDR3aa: CASSRRTGSPGGYTF
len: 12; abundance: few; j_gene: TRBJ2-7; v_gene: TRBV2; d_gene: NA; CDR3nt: TGTGCCAGCAGGGGGGACGGTTACGAGCAGTACTTC; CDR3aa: CASRGDGYEQYF
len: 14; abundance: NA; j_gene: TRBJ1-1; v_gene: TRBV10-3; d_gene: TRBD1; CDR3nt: TGTGCCATCAGCCCGGGACAGGGGAGAACTGAAGCTTTCTTT; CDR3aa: CAISPGQGRTEAFF
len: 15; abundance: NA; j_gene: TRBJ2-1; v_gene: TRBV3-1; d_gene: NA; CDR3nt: TGTGCCAGCAGCCCACGACTTCGTTCCTACAATGAGCAGTTCTTC; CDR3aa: CASSPRLRSYNEQFF
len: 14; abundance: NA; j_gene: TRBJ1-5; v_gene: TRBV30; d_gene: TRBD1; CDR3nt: TGTGCCTGGACCTCCAGGGGGATCAATCAGCCCCAGCATTTT; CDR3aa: CAWTSRGINQPQHF
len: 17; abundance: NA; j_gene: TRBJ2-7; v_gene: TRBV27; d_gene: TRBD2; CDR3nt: TGTGCCAGCAAGACGGGACTAGCGGGAGAGGAGCCCTACGAGCAGTACTTC; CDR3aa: CASKTGLAGEEPYEQYF
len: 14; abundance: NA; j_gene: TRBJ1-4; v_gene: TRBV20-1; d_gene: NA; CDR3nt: TGCAGTGCTAGAGATCTTGGCTTTAATGAAAAACTGTTTTTT; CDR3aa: CSARDLGFNEKLFF
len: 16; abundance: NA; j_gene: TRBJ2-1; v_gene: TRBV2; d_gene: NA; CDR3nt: TGTGCCAGGTCCCCTTACTCGTCCAAAAGTTACAATGAGCAGTTCTTC; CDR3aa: CARSPYSSKSYNEQFF
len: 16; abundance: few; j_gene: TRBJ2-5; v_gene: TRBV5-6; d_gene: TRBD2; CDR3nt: TGTGCCAGCAGCTTGCACCTAGCGGGGGGAAGCGAGACCCAGTACTTC; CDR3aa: CASSLHLAGGSETQYF
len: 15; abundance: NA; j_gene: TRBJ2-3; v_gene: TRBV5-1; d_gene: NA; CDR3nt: TGCGCCAGCAGCCCCACAGAAGCTAGCACAGATACGCAGTATTTT; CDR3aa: CASSPTEASTDTQYF
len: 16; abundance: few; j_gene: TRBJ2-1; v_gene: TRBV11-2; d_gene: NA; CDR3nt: TGTGCCAGCAGCCCAGAACAGGTGAGCTCCTACAATGAGCAGTTCTTC; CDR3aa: CASSPEQVSSYNEQFF
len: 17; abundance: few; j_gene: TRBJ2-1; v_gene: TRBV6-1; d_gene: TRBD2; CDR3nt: TGTGCCAGCAGCCGCATAGCTAGCGGGGGGCACTACAATGAGCAGTTCTTC; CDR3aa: CASSRIASGGHYNEQFF
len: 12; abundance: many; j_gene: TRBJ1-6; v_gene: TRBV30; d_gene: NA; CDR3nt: TGTGCCTGGGACTCCCGATCCTCACCCCTCCACTTT; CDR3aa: CAWDSRSSPLHF
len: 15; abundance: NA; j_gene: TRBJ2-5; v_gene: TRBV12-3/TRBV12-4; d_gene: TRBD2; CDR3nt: TGTGCCAGCAGTTTTTCAGGGCAGGGAGGGGAGACCCAGTACTTC; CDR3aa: CASSFSGQGGETQYF
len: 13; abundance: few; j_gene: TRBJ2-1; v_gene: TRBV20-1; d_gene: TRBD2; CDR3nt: TGCAGTGCTTACCGACTAGCGGGAGATGAGCAGTTCTTC; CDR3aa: CSAYRLAGDEQFF
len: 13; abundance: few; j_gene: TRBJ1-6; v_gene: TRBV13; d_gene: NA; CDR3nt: TGTGCCAGCAGCTTAGTGGTGGGAACACCCCTCCACTTT; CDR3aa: CASSLVVGTPLHF
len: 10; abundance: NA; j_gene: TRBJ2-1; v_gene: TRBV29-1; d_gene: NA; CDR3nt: TGCAGCGTTGGGACGGCTGAGCAGTTCTTC; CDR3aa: CSVGTAEQFF
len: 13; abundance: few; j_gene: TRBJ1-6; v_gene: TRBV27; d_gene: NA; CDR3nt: TGTGCCAGCAGTCCCTACACAAATTCACCCCTCCACTTT; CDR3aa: CASSPYTNSPLHF
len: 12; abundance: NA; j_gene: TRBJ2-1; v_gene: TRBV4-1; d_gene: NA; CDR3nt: TGCGCCAGCAGCCAGCCAGCAGCCAGCCAGTTCTTC; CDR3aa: CASSQPAASQFF
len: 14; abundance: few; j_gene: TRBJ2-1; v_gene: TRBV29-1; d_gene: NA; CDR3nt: TGCAGCGTCAAATACTCCAGCTCCTACAATGAGCAGTTCTTC; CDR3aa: CSVKYSSSYNEQFF
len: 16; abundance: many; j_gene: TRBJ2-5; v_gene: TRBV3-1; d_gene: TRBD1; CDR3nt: TGTGCCAGCAGTAACGAAGGACAGGGAGGTCGAGAGACCCAGTACTTC; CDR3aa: CASSNEGQGGRETQYF
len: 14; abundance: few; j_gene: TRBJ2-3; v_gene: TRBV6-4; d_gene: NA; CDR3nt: TGTGCCAGCAGTCGTAGCGGATACACAGATACGCAGTATTTT; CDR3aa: CASSRSGYTDTQYF
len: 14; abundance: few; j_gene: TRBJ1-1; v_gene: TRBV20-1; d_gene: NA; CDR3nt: TGCAGTGCCAGGGGAGGAGGCTCGAACACTGAAGCTTTCTTT; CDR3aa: CSARGGGSNTEAFF
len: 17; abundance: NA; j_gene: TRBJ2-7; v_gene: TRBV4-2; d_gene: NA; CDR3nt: TGTGCCAGCAGCCAAGTCTCGGCCCAGCGGAGACCTTACGAGCAGTACTTC; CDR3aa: CASSQVSAQRRPYEQYF
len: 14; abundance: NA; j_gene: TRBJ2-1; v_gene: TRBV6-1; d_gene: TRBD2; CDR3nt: TGTGACAGCAGCCGGGAGGACGGCCCCAATGAGCAGTTCTTC; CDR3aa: CDSSREDGPNEQFF
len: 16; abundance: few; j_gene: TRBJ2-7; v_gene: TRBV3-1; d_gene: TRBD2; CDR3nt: TGTGCCAGCAGCCAAGGACTAGCGGGGAATTCCTACGAGCAGTACTTC; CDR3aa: CASSQGLAGNSYEQYF
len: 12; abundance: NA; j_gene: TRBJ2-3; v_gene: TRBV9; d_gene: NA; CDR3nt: TGTGCCAGCAGCGGGCCCCCAGATACGCAGTATTTT; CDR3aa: CASSGPPDTQYF
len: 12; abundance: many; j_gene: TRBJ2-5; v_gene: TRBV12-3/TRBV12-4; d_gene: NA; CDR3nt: TGTGCCAGCAGTTTTAAACCTGGGACCCAGTACTTC; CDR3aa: CASSFKPGTQYF
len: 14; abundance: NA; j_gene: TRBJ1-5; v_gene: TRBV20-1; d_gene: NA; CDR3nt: TGCAGTGCTAGGGGGGGGGCTTCCAATCAGCCCCAGCATTTT; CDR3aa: CSARGGASNQPQHF
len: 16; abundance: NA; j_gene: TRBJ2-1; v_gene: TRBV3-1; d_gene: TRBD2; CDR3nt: TGTGCCAGCAGCCCAAGGACTAGCTCCTCCTACAATGAGCAGTTCTTC; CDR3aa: CASSPRTSSSYNEQFF
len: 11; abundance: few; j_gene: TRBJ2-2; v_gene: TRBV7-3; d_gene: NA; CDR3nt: TGTGCCAGCGGGACGACCGGGGAGCTGTTTTTT; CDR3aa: CASGTTGELFF
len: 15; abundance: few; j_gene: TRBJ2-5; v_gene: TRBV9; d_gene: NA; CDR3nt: TGTGCCAGCAGCGTAGCCTACGGGAACGGAGAGACCCAGTACTTC; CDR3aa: CASSVAYGNGETQYF
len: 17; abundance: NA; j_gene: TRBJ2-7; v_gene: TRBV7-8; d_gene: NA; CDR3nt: TGTGCCAGCAGCTTTAGCGTCTCTAGCGCTACTTTCTACGAGCAGTACTTC; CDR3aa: CASSFSVSSATFYEQYF
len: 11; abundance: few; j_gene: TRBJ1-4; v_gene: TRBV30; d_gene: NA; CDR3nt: TGTGCCTGGAGCCCGGGAGGGAAACTGTTTTTT; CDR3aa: CAWSPGGKLFF